These T cell receptor beta chains were read from a single sample in a study of T cell responses to AZD1222 COVID-19 vaccine. Sequencing was performed with immunoSEQ multiplex PCR; in TCRdb, only in-frame clones are kept and a portion is missing. The sample lists approximately 120,000 clones, approximately 90% occurring once. This sample comprised peripheral blood, obtained on day 0 of AZD1222 vaccination. The receptors stem from an adult in good health. The CDR3 runs from the conserved cysteine through the conserved F or W. A D gene is named only where the DNA matches it firmly. Clone size is shown for a subset of rows, as once, few, many or a class of expanded clone.

TRBJ1-2	TRBD1	TRBV27	NA	CASSGLSGGNGYTF	TGTGCCAGCAGTGGACTTTCAGGGGGCAATGGCTACACCTTC
TRBJ2-5	TRBD2	TRBV19	NA	CASSRFNSGALPEDQYF	TGTGCCAGTAGTCGCTTTAATAGCGGGGCCCTACCGGAGGACCAGTACTTC
TRBJ2-5	NA	TRBV5-1	once	CASSLRAGPQETQYF	TGCGCCAGCAGCTTACGAGCGGGCCCCCAAGAGACCCAGTACTTC
TRBJ2-5	NA	TRBV11-2	NA	CASSLRGDRLGNETQYF	TGTGCCAGCAGCCTCAGGGGAGACAGACTTGGAAACGAGACCCAGTACTTC
TRBJ1-5	TRBD1	TRBV7-2	NA	CASSLDREEPQHF	TGTGCCAGCAGCCTAGACAGGGAGGAGCCCCAGCATTTT
TRBJ1-6	NA	TRBV6-6	NA	CASTHLQGYNSPLHF	TGTGCCAGCACCCACCTACAGGGCTATAATTCACCCCTCCACTTT
TRBJ2-7	NA	TRBV5-6	NA	CASSPGVSGREQYF	TGTGCCAGCAGCCCAGGGGTCTCGGGGCGAGAGCAGTACTTC
TRBJ2-1	NA	TRBV7-9	few	CASSPRFSSYNEQFF	TGTGCCAGCAGCCCCAGGTTCAGCTCCTACAATGAGCAGTTCTTC
TRBJ2-1	NA	TRBV19	NA	CASSTTSLSYNEQFF	TGTGCCAGTAGTACCACTAGCCTTTCCTACAATGAGCAGTTCTTC
TRBJ1-2	NA	TRBV4-3	NA	CASSQDPGDHGYTF	TGCGCCAGCAGCCAAGATCCTGGGGATCACGGCTACACCTTC